Shown below are 10 T cell receptor beta chains from a single sample sequenced in a study of OX40 agonist ivuxolimab in advanced cancers. The method behind the library was the immunoSEQ multiplex PCR assay. Drawn from immuneACCESS, this table holds only the in-frame rearrangements with V and J called that TCRdb kept. Clones are partly lost; checked studies trace under half to an unresolved V gene and leave the rest unexplained. In this sample the table shows under 15,000 clones, about 83% of which occur a single time. The ten largest clones take up about 20% of the sample. The sequencing used CD4+ or CD8+ T cells sorted from blood, collected in a trial of the OX40 agonist ivuxolimab. These receptors came from an adult with an advanced solid tumor such as melanoma, head and neck, liver or kidney cancer.

V gene TRBV2 combines with J gene TRBJ1-3; TRBD1 agrees at 9 bases. The CDR3 is made up of 16 amino acids. After removal of 3 bases from V and 3 bases from J, the junction contained 6 bases not matched to a gene. Germline CDR1 reads SNHLY; CDR2 reads FYNNEI. CDR3 sequence: CASSDAGTGFGNTIYF. DNA for the CDR3: TGTGCCAGCAGTGATGCCGGGACAGGGTTTGGAAACACCATATATTTT.

J is TRBJ2-7 and V is TRBV5-8; the match to TRBD1 covers 8 bases. The germline V gene has CDR1 SGHTS and CDR2 YDEGEE. The CDR3 is made up of 15 amino acids. V shed 4 bases, J shed 5 bases, and the junction held 11 bases outside the gene matches. The CDR3 loop is CASSPRDRWSDEQYF. In nucleotides, the CDR3 is TGTGCCAGCAGCCCTCGGGACAGGTGGTCTGACGAGCAGTACTTC.

This rearrangement joins TRBV7-9 to TRBJ2-3; tentatively, D is TRBD1 (5 bases). V gave up 4 bases and J gave up 0 bases, with 11 bases separating them. The CDR3 runs to 15 residues. CDR1 and CDR2 from the germline V gene are SEHNR and FQNEAQ (reference sequence). As DNA, the CDR3 is TGTGCCAGCAGCTCAGGGATCACCAGCACAGATACGCAGTATTTT. This translates into CASSSGITSTDTQYF.

This chain links TRBV27 with TRBJ1-1; TRBD1 is a possible D gene (5 bases). Germline CDR1 MNHEY, CDR2 SMNVEV (reference sequence). This CDR3 region has 14 residues. Trimming left V 7 bases short and J 0 bases short, with 12 bases between. CDR3 sequence (DNA): TGTGCCAGCATCCCCCCAGGGATGAACACTGAAGCTTTCTTT. It translates to CASIPPGMNTEAFF.

The chain is built from TRBV11-2 and TRBJ1-6; 7 bases map to TRBD1. Germline-derived CDR1 and CDR2 are SGHAT and FQNNGV. V lost 5 bases to trimming and J lost 7 bases; unmatched junction nucleotides: 5. The CDR3 loop spans 14 amino acids. The CDR3 DNA follows: TGTGCCAGCAGCCGGGACAGCGCAAATTCACCCCTCCACTTT. As protein: CASSRDSANSPLHF.

The gene calls are TRBV7-6 and TRBJ2-5; D gene ambiguous. The V gene lost 5 bases and the J gene lost 1 base, with 5 bases spanning the gap. Germline loops: CDR1 SGHVS, CDR2 FNYEAQ. The CDR3 spans 12 residues. The CDR3 bases are TGTGCCAGCAGCCTGATCCAAGAGACCCAGTACTTC. Translated: CASSLIQETQYF.

V and J are TRBV19 and TRBJ2-7; TRBD2 is a possible D gene (6 bases). The CDR3 runs 14 residues. Trimming left V 6 bases short and J 9 bases short, with 21 bases between. Germline V gene sequence: CDR1 LNHDA, CDR2 SQIVND (reference sequence). The CDR3 sequence: CASSPFVGLTGQYF. As DNA, the CDR3 is TGTGCCAGTAGCCCATTCGTGGGACTCACAGGGCAGTACTTC.

The chain carries TRBV19 and TRBJ1-1; D might be TRBD1 (6 bases). Germline V gives CDR1 LNHDA, CDR2 SQIVND (reference sequence). The CDR3 consists of 14 residues. V lost 5 bases, J lost 0 bases, and 10 bases lay in between. CDR3 bases: TGTGCCAGTAGTGCCGGGGGCATGAACACTGAAGCTTTCTTT. Translating gives CASSAGGMNTEAFF.

The J gene is TRBJ2-1, the V gene TRBV4-1; 13 positions match TRBD2. V dropped 2 bases and J dropped 2; count of bases not matched to a gene: 6. Germline V gene lookup returns CDR1 MGHRA and CDR2 YSYEKL. CDR3 length: 18 residues. The CDR3 here is CASSQLGLAGDAYNEQFF. CDR3 DNA: TGCGCCAGCAGCCAACTTGGACTAGCGGGAGACGCCTACAATGAGCAGTTCTTC.

The chain joins TRBV13 to TRBJ2-1; the D gene is possibly TRBD1 (6 bases). Deletions cut 5 bases from V and 8 bases from J, with 19 bases between. The CDR3 length is 15 residues. Germline CDR1 and CDR2: PRHDT and FYEKMQ (reference sequence). The CDR3 loop reads CASSPLGGTLDEQFF. The CDR3 DNA reads TGTGCCAGCAGCCCTCTTGGGGGCACGTTGGATGAGCAGTTCTTC. The whole variable domain, remainder taken from reference TRBV13 and TRBJ2-1, is AAGVIQSPRHLIKEKRETATLKCYPIPRHDTVYWYQQGPGQDPQFLISFYEKMQSDKGSIPDRFSAQQFSDYHSELNMSSLELGDSALYFCASSPLGGTLDEQFFGPGTRLTVL.